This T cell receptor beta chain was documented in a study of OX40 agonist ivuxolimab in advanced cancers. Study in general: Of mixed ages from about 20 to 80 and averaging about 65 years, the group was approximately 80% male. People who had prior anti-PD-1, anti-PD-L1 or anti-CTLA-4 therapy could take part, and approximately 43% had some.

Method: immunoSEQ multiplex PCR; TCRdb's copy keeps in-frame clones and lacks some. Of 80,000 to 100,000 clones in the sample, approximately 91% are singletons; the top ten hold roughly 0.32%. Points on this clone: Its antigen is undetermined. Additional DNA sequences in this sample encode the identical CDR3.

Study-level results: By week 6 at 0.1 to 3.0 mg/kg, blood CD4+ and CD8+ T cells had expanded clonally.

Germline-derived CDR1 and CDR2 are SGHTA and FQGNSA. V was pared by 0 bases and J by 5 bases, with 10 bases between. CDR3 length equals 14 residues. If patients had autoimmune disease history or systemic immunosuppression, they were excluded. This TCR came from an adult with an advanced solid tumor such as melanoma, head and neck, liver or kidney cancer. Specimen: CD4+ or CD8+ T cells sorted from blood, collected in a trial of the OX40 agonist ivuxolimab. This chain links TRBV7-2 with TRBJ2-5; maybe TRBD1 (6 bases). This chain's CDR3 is CASSLAGGGETQYF. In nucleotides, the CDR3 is TGTGCCAGCAGCTTAGCTGGGGGCGGGGAGACCCAGTACTTC.